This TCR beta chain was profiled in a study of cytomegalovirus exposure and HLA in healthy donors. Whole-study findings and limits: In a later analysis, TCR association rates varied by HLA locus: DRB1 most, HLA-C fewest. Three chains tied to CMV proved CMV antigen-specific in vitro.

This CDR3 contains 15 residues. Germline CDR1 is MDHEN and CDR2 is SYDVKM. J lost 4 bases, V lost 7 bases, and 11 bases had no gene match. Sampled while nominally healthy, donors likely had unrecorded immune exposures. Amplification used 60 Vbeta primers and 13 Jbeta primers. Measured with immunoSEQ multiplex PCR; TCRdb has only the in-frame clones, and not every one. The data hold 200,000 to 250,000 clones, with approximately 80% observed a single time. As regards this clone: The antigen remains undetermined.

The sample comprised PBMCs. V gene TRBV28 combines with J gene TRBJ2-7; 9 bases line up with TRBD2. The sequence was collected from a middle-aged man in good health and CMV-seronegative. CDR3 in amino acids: CASTSPLAGRYEQYF. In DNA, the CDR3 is TGTGCCAGCACTTCACCTCTAGCGGGAAGGTACGAGCAGTACTTC.